The 22 T cell receptor beta chains given below trace back to one sample, sequenced in a study. Tregs were sorted as CD4+CD25+CD127-/low cells. TCRdb analysed the 5' RACE reads with MiXCR anew, one entry per CDR3 protein. The top ten hold 2.2% of the sample, which has tens of thousands of distinct CDR3 sequences, 26% seen once. Material: tumor-infiltrating Tregs sorted from the breast tumor. All receptors derive from a female donor with breast cancer.

The V call is TRBV7-8, the J call TRBJ1-2; D unresolved. Between the trimmed V and J ends, which lost 5 bases and 2 bases, there was a span of 9 bases. Germline V gene sequence: CDR1 SGHVS, CDR2 FQNEAQ. This CDR3 region has 13 residues. Written as DNA, the CDR3 is TGTGCCAGCAGCCATACAAGCAACTATGGCTACACCTTC. It specifies CASSHTSNYGYTF.

This clonotype was counted at least ten times. The V gene is TRBV7-9, the J gene TRBJ2-7; TRBD2 agrees at 7 bases. Germline CDR1 reads SEHNR; CDR2 reads FQNEAQ (reference sequence). V shed 1 base, J shed 3 bases, and the junction held 6 bases outside the gene matches. This CDR3 has 15 amino acids. The CDR3 region is CASSLGRLANYEQYF. CDR3 in DNA: TGTGCCAGCAGCTTAGGACGACTAGCAAACTACGAGCAGTACTTC. Full variable domain (missing parts from reference TRBV7-9 and TRBJ2-7): DTGVSQNPRHKITKRGQNVTFRCDPISEHNRLYWYRQTLGQGPEFLTYFQNEAQLEKSRLLSDRFSAERPKGSFSTLEIQRTEQGDSAMYLCASSLGRLANYEQYFGPGTRLTVT.

On this clonotype: Relative to the germline gene, one junction end is altered; a read error may explain this. The chain links TRBV7-3 to TRBJ2-3, with D possibly TRBD2 on 5 matching bases. Germline V gene lookup returns CDR1 SGHTA and CDR2 FQGTGA. CDR3 length: 14 amino acids. The CDR3 bases are TGTACCAGCAGTCCTGGGCTAGCCACAGATACGCAGTATTTT. Amino acid sequence: CTSSPGLATDTQYF.

This clonotype has more than one count but fewer than ten. V gene TRBV13 combines with J gene TRBJ1-2; D is ambiguous. The CDR3 has 13 amino acids. Trimming pared 0 bases from V and 8 bases from J, leaving 10 bases between. The germline CDR1 and CDR2 sequences are PRHDT and FYEKMQ (reference sequence). The CDR3 region is CASSLGISGGYTF. The CDR3 DNA is TGTGCCAGCAGCTTAGGAATTTCGGGGGGCTACACCTTC.

The CDR3 bases are TGTGCCAGCATCGACGGGCCAGAGGGCTACACCTTC. This sequence encodes CASIDGPEGYTF. This chain connects TRBV28 to TRBJ1-2; D is uncertain. The germline gives CDR1 MDHEN, CDR2 SYDVKM. The CDR3 loop spans 12 amino acids. V lost 7 bases and J 8 bases, leaving 14 bases between the germline ends.

This clonotype was seen only a few times. The chain employs TRBV28 and TRBJ2-5; D uncertain. There are 13 residues in the CDR3. Between the trimmed V and J ends, which lost 3 bases and 5 bases, there was a span of 10 bases. CDR1 and CDR2 from the germline V gene are MDHEN and SYDVKM. The CDR3 nucleotides read TGTGCCAGCAGTTTTCCGGCGCAGGAGACCCAGTACTTC. It is translated as CASSFPAQETQYF.

This clonotype appeared many times. The rearrangement links TRBV6-6 to TRBJ1-4; D is ambiguous. Germline assignment: CDR1 MNHNY and CDR2 SVGAGI (reference sequence). V was shortened by 6 bases and J by 8 bases, with 16 bases between the two germline ends. This CDR3 contains 14 residues. The CDR3 sequence is CASRKTALGEKLFF. The CDR3 nucleotides are TGTGCCAGCAGGAAGACCGCGCTTGGGGAAAAACTGTTTTTT.

This clonotype has a handful of counts. In DNA, the CDR3 is TGCGCCAGCAGCCAAGATCCGCGGAGCGTAGGAGAGCAGTACTTC. This translates into CASSQDPRSVGEQYF. The chain is built from TRBV4-3 and TRBJ2-7; D is unresolved. Germline assignment: CDR1 LGHNA and CDR2 YSLEER. Trimming took 0 bases from V and 7 from J, leaving 16 bases between them. The CDR3 length is 15 residues.

In this sample, this clonotype turned up many times. Relative to the germline gene, one junction end is altered; a read error may explain this. The chain joins TRBV7-7 to TRBJ2-5; 9 bases match TRBD2. The germline gives CDR1 SSHAT, CDR2 FNYEAQ (reference sequence). The CDR3 totals 17 residues. The CDR3 DNA is TGTGCTAGCAGCTTAGTCCCAGGGGCTAGCGGGGTAGAGACCCAGTACTTC. Its protein product is CASSLVPGASGVETQYF.

The chain uses TRBV6-5 and TRBJ1-2, with D possibly matching TRBD1 (6 bases). This CDR3 contains 13 residues. V lost 6 bases and J 4 bases, leaving 12 bases between the germline ends. The germline V gene has CDR1 MNHEY and CDR2 SVGAGI. The CDR3 reads CASSQGRSYGYTF. The CDR3, as DNA: TGTGCCAGCAGCCAGGGGAGGAGCTATGGCTACACCTTC.

This chain uses TRBV4-2 with TRBJ2-1, with D perhaps TRBD1 (5 bases). Between the trimmed V and J ends, which lost 2 bases and 8 bases, there was a span of 10 bases. The CDR3 extends over 13 amino acids. CDR1 LGHNA and CDR2 YNFKEQ come from the germline V gene. The CDR3 reads CASSQQGIDEQFF. CDR3 bases: TGTGCCAGCAGCCAACAGGGTATAGATGAGCAGTTCTTC.

This clonotype was seen repeatedly, ten times or more. For the CDR3, the DNA is TGTGCCAGCACCAAATCGCACGGGACAGGGGAACCTGAAGCTTTCTTT. This sequence encodes CASTKSHGTGEPEAFF. The rearrangement uses TRBV6-2 or TRBV6-3 and TRBJ1-1; 10 bases fit TRBD1. CDR1 and CDR2 (germline): MNHEY, SVGEGT. There are 16 residues in the CDR3. V shed 7 bases, J shed 6 bases, and the junction held 14 bases outside the gene matches.

In its sample, this clonotype was seen a few times. The rearrangement joins TRBV25-1 to TRBJ1-1; D remains unclear. This CDR3 contains 14 residues. In germline, CDR1 is MGHDK, CDR2 SYGVNS. V was shortened by 3 bases and J by 4 bases, with 12 bases between the two germline ends. The CDR3 DNA reads TGTGCCAGCAGTGAGATGGAGGGATCCACTGAAGCTTTCTTT. It is translated as CASSEMEGSTEAFF.

The chain is built from TRBV6-1 and TRBJ2-7, with 8 bases lining up with TRBD1. CDR1 is MNHNS and CDR2 is SASEGT in the germline V gene. The CDR3 spans 15 residues. V trimming: 1 base; J trimming: 2 bases; junction bases outside the gene matches: 4. The CDR3, as DNA: TGTGCCAGCAGTGAAGAGGACAGGGTAACCTACGAGCAGTACTTC. Amino acid sequence: CASSEEDRVTYEQYF.

By proportion, this clonotype is medium-sized. The chain links TRBV6-1 to TRBJ2-7; 11 nucleotides line up with TRBD1. The V gene's germline CDR1 is MNHNS and CDR2 SASEGT. V gave up 7 bases and J gave up 9 bases; unmatched junction bases: 8. The CDR3 is 13 residues long. For the CDR3, the DNA is TGTGCCAGCACCCTGGGACAGGGGGGCAGGCAGTACTTC. It is translated as CASTLGQGGRQYF.

The gene calls are TRBV6-5 and TRBJ1-1; 7 nucleotides align to TRBD1. CDR3 length: 13 amino acids. J was trimmed by 5 bases and V by 10 bases; bases with no gene match: 10. Germline-derived CDR1 and CDR2 are MNHEY and SVGAGI. CDR3 protein: CATHPGQWTEAFF. The CDR3 coding sequence is TGTGCCACCCATCCGGGACAGTGGACTGAAGCTTTCTTT.

The CDR3 DNA follows: TGTGCCAGCAGCCCGGGACTAAGGGGCCAAGAGACCCAGTACTTC. As protein: CASSPGLRGQETQYF. The J gene is TRBJ2-5, the V gene TRBV7-3; 7 bases map to TRBD2. In germline, CDR1 is SGHTA, CDR2 FQGTGA. This CDR3 is 15 amino acids long. The J segment lost 1 base and the V segment lost 5 bases, leaving 7 bases of the junction unmatched.

The chain uses TRBV20-1 and TRBJ2-7, with 9 bases fitting TRBD2. The CDR3 sequence is 15 residues long. The V gene end was trimmed by 3 bases and the J gene end by 3 bases; junction bases not matched to a gene: 9. Germline CDR1 DFQATT, CDR2 SNEGSKA (reference sequence). The CDR3 nucleotides read TGCAGTGCTAGGGGCCTAGCGGGGACGAACTACGAGCAGTACTTC. It is translated as CSARGLAGTNYEQYF.

The chain carries TRBV7-8 and TRBJ2-7; D unresolved. The V end lost 5 bases, the J end lost 2 bases, and 7 bases lay between the germline ends. The CDR3 sequence is 12 residues long. In germline, CDR1 is SGHVS, CDR2 FQNEAQ. CDR3 region: CASSLSPYEQYF. CDR3 DNA: TGTGCCAGCAGCCTATCCCCCTACGAGCAGTACTTC.

This clonotype was seen only a few times. This chain connects TRBV10-3 to TRBJ2-1; TRBD2 matches at 7 bases. Germline-derived CDR1 and CDR2 are ENHRY and SYGVKD. V was pared by 10 bases and J by 0 bases, with 9 bases of the junction left unmatched. The CDR3 has 15 residues. The CDR3 region is CATRKSGDSYNEQFF. The CDR3 region has the DNA TGTGCCACCAGAAAGAGCGGGGACTCCTACAATGAGCAGTTCTTC.

About this clonotype: A much larger clone is a single base away; this may be a read error. The chain has TRBV19 and TRBJ1-1; tentative D call: TRBD1 (6 bases). The CDR3 consists of 14 residues. V shed 6 bases and J shed 6 bases, with 17 bases lying between them. Looked up from germline, CDR1 is LNHDA and CDR2 is SQIVND (reference sequence). This CDR3 reads CASRNHGQYAEAFF. The CDR3, as DNA: TGTGCCAGTAGGAACCACGGACAGTACGCTGAAGCTTTCTTT.

The chain carries TRBV27 and TRBJ2-5; TRBD1 agrees at 7 bases. There are 16 residues in the CDR3. J was trimmed by 2 bases and V by 6 bases; bases with no gene match: 12. Germline values: CDR1 MNHEY, CDR2 SMNVEV (reference sequence). The chain's CDR3 is CASRFTGVMPQETQYF. The CDR3 DNA reads TGTGCCAGCAGATTTACAGGGGTTATGCCTCAAGAGACCCAGTACTTC.